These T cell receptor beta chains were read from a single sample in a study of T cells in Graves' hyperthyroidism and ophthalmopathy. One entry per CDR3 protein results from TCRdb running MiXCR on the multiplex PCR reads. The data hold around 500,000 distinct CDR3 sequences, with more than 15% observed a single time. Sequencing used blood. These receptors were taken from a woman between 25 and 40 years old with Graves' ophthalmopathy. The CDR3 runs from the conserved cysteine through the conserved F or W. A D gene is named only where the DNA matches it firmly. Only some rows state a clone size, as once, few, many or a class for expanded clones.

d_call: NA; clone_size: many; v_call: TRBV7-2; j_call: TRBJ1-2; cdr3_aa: CASSFDRRSYTF; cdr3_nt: TGTGCCAGCAGCTTCGACAGACGAAGCTACACCTTC
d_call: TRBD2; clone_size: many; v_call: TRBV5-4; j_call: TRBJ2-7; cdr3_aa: CASSLGLAGATYEQYF; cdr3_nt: TGTGCCAGCAGCTTGGGGCTAGCGGGAGCGACCTACGAGCAGTACTTC
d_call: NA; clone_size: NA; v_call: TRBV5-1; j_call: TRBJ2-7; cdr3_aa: CASSGPDGSYEQYF; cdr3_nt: TGCGCCAGCAGCGGGCCGGACGGGTCCTACGAGCAGTACTTC
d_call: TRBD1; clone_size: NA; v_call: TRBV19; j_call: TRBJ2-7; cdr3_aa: CASKPTGSSYEQYF; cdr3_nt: TGTGCCAGTAAACCGACAGGGAGTTCCTACGAGCAGTACTTC
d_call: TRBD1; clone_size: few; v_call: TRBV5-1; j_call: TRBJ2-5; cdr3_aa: CATDRGQIRCYF; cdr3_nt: TGCGCCACCGACAGGGGGCAAATTAGATGTTACTTC
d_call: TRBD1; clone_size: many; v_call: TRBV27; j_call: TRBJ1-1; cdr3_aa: CASRATGGWTEAFF; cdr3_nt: TGTGCCAGCAGGGCTACAGGGGGCTGGACTGAAGCTTTCTTT
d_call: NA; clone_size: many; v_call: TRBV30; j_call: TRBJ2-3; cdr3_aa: CAWSVRGADTQYF; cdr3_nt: TGTGCCTGGAGTGTAAGAGGGGCAGATACGCAGTATTTT
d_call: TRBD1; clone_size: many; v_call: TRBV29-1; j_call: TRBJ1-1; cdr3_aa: CSVEAWTGATLQAFF; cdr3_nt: TGCAGCGTTGAAGCTTGGACAGGGGCGACGCTACAAGCTTTCTTT
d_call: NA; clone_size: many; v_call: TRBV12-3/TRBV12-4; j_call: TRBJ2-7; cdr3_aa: CASRKDSAAYYEQYF; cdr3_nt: TGTGCCAGCAGAAAGGACAGCGCGGCGTATTACGAGCAGTACTTC
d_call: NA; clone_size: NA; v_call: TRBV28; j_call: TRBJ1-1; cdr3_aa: CASSLSLRGNTEAFF; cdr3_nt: TGTGCCAGCAGTTTAAGTTTGCGGGGGAACACTGAAGCTTTCTTT
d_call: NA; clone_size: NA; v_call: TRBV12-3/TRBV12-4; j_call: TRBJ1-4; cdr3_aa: CASRRGTNEKLFF; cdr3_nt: TGTGCCAGCAGACGGGGGACGAATGAAAAACTGTTTTTT
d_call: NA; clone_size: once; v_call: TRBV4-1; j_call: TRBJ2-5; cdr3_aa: CASSQEGGDQYF; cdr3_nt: TGCGCCAGCAGCCAAGAAGGCGGGGACCAGTACTTC
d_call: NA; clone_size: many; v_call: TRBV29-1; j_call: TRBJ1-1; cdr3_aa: CSVSDMNTEAFF; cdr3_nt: TGCAGCGTGTCTGACATGAACACTGAAGCTTTCTTT
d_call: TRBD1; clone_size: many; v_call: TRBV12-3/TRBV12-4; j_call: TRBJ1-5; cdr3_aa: CASSRTGGGQPQHF; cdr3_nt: TGTGCCAGCAGTCGGACAGGGGGTGGTCAGCCCCAGCATTTT
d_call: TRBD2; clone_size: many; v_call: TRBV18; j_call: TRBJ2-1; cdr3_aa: CASSPSGGRSYNEQFF; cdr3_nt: TGTGCCAGCTCACCATCGGGAGGGCGCTCCTACAATGAGCAGTTCTTC
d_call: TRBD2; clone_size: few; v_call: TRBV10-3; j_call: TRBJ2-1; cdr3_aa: CAISSSGRVDEQFF; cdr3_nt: TGTGCCATCAGTTCTAGCGGGAGAGTAGATGAGCAGTTCTTC
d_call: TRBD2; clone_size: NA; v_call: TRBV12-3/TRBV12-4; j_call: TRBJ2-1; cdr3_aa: CASSSGTSREQFF; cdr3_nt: TGTGCCAGCAGTTCCGGGACTAGCCGTGAGCAGTTCTTC
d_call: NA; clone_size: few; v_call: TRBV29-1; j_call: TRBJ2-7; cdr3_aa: CSVEDGGASYEQYF; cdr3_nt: TGCAGCGTTGAAGATGGGGGGGCCTCCTACGAGCAGTACTTC
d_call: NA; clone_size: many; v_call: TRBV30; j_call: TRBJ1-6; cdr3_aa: CAWNRGRRDSPLHF; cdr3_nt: TGTGCCTGGAATAGGGGAAGGAGGGATTCACCCCTCCACTTT
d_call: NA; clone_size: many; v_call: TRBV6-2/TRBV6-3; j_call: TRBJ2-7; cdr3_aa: CASRDPGQTARREQYF; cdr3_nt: TGTGCCAGCAGAGATCCGGGCCAGACGGCTCGTAGGGAGCAGTACTTC
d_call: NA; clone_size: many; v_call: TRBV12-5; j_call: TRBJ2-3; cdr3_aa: CASTSGFTDTQYF; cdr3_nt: TGTGCTAGTACCTCAGGGTTTACAGATACGCAGTATTTT
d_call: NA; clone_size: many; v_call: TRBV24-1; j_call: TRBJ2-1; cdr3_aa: CATSDGTGNLYNEQFF; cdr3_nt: TGTGCCACCAGTGACGGAACAGGGAACCTTTACAATGAGCAGTTCTTC
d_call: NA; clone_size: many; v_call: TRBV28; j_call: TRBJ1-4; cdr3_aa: CASSSHGMEDEKLFF; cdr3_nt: TGTGCCAGCAGTTCACATGGGATGGAGGATGAAAAACTGTTTTTT
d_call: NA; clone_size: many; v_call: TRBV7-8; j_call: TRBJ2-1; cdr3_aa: CASSPSGGSPSQFF; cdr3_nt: TGTGCCAGCAGCCCGAGCGGTGGCTCCCCTTCCCAGTTCTTC
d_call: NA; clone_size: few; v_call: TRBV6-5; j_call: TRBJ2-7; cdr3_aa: CASSYITGYLGEQYF; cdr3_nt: TGTGCCAGCAGTTACATAACAGGGTATTTAGGCGAGCAGTACTTC
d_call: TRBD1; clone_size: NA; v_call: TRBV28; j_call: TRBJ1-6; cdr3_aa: CASSRGQGYNSPLHF; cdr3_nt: TGTGCCAGCAGCCGCGGACAGGGCTATAATTCACCCCTCCACTTT
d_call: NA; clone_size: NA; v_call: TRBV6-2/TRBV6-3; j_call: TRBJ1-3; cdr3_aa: CASRDSYSGNTIYF; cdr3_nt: TGTGCCAGCAGGGACTCCTACTCTGGAAACACCATATATTTT
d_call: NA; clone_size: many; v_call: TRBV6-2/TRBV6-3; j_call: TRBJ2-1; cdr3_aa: CASSYAGGSYNEQFF; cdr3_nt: TGTGCCAGCAGTTATGCGGGTGGTTCCTACAATGAGCAGTTCTTC
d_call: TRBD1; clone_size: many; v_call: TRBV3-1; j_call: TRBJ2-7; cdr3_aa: CASMSRTGHGEQYF; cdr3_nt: TGTGCCAGCATGTCAAGGACAGGGCACGGGGAGCAGTACTTC
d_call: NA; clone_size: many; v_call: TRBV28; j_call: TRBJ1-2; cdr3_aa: CASSQDLHGYTF; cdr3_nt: TGTGCCAGCAGTCAGGACCTCCATGGCTACACCTTC
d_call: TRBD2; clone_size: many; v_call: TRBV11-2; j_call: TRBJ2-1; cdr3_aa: CASSLEPSGNNEQFF; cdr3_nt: TGTGCCAGCAGCTTAGAACCTAGCGGGAACAATGAGCAGTTCTTC
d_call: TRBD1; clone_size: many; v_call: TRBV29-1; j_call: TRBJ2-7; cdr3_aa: CSVEGQGSHEQYF; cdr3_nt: TGCAGCGTTGAGGGACAGGGTTCCCACGAGCAGTACTTC
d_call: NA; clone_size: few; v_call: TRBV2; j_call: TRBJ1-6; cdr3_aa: CASSQDEAYNSPLHF; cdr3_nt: TGTGCCAGCAGCCAGGACGAGGCTTATAATTCACCCCTCCACTTT
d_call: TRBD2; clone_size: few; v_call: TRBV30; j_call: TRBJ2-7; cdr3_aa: CAWSPSGMSLAYEQYF; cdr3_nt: TGTGCCTGGAGTCCTAGCGGGATGTCCCTTGCCTACGAGCAGTACTTC
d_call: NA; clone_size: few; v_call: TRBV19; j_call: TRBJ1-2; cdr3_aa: CASSIRGPSNYGYTF; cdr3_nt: TGTGCCAGTAGTATACGAGGCCCATCCAACTATGGCTACACCTTC
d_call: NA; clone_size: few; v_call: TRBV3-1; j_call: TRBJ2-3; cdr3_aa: CASSLFKGDTQYF; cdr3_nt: TGTGCCAGCAGCCTCTTTAAAGGGGATACGCAGTATTTT
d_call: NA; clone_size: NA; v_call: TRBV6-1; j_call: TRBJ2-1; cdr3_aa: CASSTHSGGSYNEQFF; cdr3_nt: TGTGCCAGCAGTACTCATAGCGGAGGCTCCTACAATGAGCAGTTCTTC
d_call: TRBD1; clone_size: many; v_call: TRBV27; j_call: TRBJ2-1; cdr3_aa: CASSLSYRGNEQFF; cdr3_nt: TGTGCCAGCAGTTTATCGTACAGGGGAAATGAGCAGTTCTTC
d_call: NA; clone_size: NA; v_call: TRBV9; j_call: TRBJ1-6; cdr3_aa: CASSPLETEYNSPLHF; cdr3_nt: TGTGCCAGCAGCCCCCTCGAGACTGAATATAATTCACCCCTCCACTTT
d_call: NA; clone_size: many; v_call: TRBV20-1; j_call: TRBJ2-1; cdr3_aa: CSADGRSLEQFF; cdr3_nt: TGCAGTGCAGACGGAAGGAGTCTCGAGCAGTTCTTC
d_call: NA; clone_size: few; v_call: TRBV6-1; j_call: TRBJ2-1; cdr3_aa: CASSYSGPRNEQFF; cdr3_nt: TGTGCCAGCAGTTACAGCGGGCCGCGCAATGAGCAGTTCTTC
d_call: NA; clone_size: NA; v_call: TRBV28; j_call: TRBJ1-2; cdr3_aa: CASSLEGEGYTF; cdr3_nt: TGTGCCAGCAGTTTGGAGGGAGAAGGCTACACCTTC
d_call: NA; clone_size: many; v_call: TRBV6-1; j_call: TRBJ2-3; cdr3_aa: CASSDHRGDTQYF; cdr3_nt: TGTGCCAGCAGTGACCATCGAGGGGATACGCAGTATTTT
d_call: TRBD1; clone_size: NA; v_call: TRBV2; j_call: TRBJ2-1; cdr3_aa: CASATRTGVVPRYNEQFF; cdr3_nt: TGTGCCAGCGCGACCCGGACAGGGGTGGTCCCGAGGTACAATGAGCAGTTCTTC
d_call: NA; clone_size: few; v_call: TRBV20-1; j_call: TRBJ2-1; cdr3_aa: CSASRAGYNEQFF; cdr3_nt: TGCAGTGCTAGCCGGGCGGGATACAATGAGCAGTTCTTC
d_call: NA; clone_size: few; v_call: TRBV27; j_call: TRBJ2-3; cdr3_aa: CASSEHHTDTQYF; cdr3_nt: TGTGCCAGCAGTGAACACCACACAGATACGCAGTATTTT
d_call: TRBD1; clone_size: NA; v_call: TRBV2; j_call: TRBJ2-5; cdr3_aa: CASSGTTGGEDGETQYF; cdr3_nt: TGTGCCAGCAGTGGAACGACAGGGGGAGAGGATGGAGAGACCCAGTACTTC
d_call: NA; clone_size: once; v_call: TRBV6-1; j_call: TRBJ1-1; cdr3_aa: CASTTFRWDTEAFF; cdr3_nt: TGTGCCAGCACCACCTTCCGGTGGGACACTGAAGCTTTCTTT
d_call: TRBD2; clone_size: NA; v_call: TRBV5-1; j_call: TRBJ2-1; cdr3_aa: CASSYSSGSVEQFF; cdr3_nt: TGCGCCAGCAGCTATTCTAGCGGGAGTGTAGAGCAGTTCTTC
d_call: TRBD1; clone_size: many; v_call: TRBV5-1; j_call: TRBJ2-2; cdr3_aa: CASKDRVGTGELFF; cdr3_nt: TGCGCCAGCAAGGACAGGGTGGGCACCGGGGAGCTGTTTTTT
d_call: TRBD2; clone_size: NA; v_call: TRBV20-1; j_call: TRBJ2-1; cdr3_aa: CSASPDPTSSHKQFF; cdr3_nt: TGCAGTGCAAGCCCGGATCCGACTAGCTCCCATAAGCAGTTCTTC
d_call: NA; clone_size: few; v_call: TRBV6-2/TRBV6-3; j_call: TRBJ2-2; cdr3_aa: CASSYLSGPGELFF; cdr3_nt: TGTGCCAGCAGTTACCTTTCGGGGCCCGGGGAGCTGTTTTTT
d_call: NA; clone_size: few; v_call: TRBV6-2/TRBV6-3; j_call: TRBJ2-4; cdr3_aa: CASSYLQQNIQYF; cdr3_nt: TGTGCCAGCAGTTACTTACAGCAAAACATTCAGTACTTC
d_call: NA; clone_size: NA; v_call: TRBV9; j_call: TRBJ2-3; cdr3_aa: CASSAPLTWGSDTQYF; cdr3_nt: TGTGCCAGCAGCGCCCCTCTGACCTGGGGCTCAGATACGCAGTATTTT
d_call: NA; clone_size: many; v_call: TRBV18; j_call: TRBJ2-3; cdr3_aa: CASSPGSRTTDTQYF; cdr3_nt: TGTGCCAGCTCACCCGGGTCCAGGACCACAGATACGCAGTATTTT
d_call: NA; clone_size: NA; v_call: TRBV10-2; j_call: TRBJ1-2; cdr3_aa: CASSESTGSLGYTF; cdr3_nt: TGCGCCAGCAGTGAGTCGACAGGATCCCTGGGCTACACCTTC
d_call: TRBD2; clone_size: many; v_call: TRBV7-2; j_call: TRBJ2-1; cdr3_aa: CASSSRTGHKTGGGYNEQFF; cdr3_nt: TGTGCCAGCAGCTCCCGAACGGGGCACAAAACGGGAGGGGGATACAATGAGCAGTTCTTC
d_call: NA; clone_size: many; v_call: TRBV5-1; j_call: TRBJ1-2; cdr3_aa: CASSLEEGLGYGYTF; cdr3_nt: TGCGCCAGCAGCTTGGAAGAGGGACTGGGCTATGGCTACACCTTC
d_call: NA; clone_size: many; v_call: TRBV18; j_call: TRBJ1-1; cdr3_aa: CASSPSAILNTEAFF; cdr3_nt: TGTGCCAGCTCACCGTCCGCTATATTGAACACTGAAGCTTTCTTT
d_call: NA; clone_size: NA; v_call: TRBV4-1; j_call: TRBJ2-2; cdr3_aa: CASSQVQGYPGELFF; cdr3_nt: TGCGCCAGCAGCCAAGTACAGGGCTACCCCGGGGAGCTGTTTTTT